The 26 T cell receptor beta chains below were found in one sample sequenced in a study of CD8+CD57+ T cells in acquired aplastic anemia. Both TCR beta VDJ combination and CDR3 sequence profiling were carried out. Genomic DNA was the template for this profiling. MiXCR, run by TCRdb on the reads, gives a single entry per CDR3 protein. The sample comprises 150,000 or so distinct CDR3 sequences, 47% of which are singletons, and about 2.6% rests with the top ten. The patients chosen for sequencing had shown expansion of CD8+CD57+ cells (detected by flow cytometry). Sequences were obtained from sorted CD4+, CD8+, or CD8+CD57+ T cells (not recorded which) from PBMCs. The receptors shown here come from a human donor with aplastic anemia.

The chain combines TRBV11-1 with TRBJ2-2; D is perhaps TRBD2 (5 bases). V was shortened by 2 bases and J by 8 bases, with 21 bases between the two germline ends. This CDR3 is 17 amino acids long. Germline lookup yields CDR1 SGHAT and CDR2 FQDESV (reference sequence). Here the CDR3 DNA reads TGTGCCAGCAGCTTATCATCGGGGTTGGGTCGCTCTGGGGAGCTGTTTTTT. Translating it yields CASSLSSGLGRSGELFF.

Ten or more counts support this clonotype. The chain combines TRBV19 with TRBJ2-1; tentative D call: TRBD2 (6 bases). Germline V CDR1 and CDR2: LNHDA, SQIVND (reference sequence). Trimming removed 9 bases at V and 6 bases at J, with 18 bases between. The CDR3 is 14 residues long. The CDR3 reads CASCTVAGRNEQFF. In nucleotides, the CDR3 is TGTGCCAGCTGCACCGTGGCGGGACGCAATGAGCAGTTCTTC. The variable domain in full, with the rest retrieved from reference TRBV19 and TRBJ2-1, is DGGITQSPKYLFRKEGQNVTLSCEQNLNHDAMYWYRQDPGQGLRLIYYSQIVNDFQKGDIAEGYSVSREKKESFPLTVTSAQKNPTAFYLCASCTVAGRNEQFFGPGTRLTVL.

In its sample, this clonotype ranks as medium-sized (0.01 to 0.1%). The chain carries TRBV15 and TRBJ1-3; tentative D call: TRBD1 (5 bases). CDR1 and CDR2 (germline): LNHNV, YYDKDF (reference sequence). V shed 8 bases and J shed 3 bases, with 17 bases lying between them. The CDR3 covers 15 residues. CDR3 loop: CATRTGGSVGNTIYF. CDR3 coding DNA: TGTGCCACCCGGACGGGGGGAAGCGTTGGAAACACCATATATTTT.

This clonotype was found a few times. This rearrangement joins TRBV7-3 to TRBJ2-7; 8 bases match TRBD1. This CDR3 comprises 12 residues. J was trimmed by 7 bases and V by 3 bases; bases with no gene match: 2. Germline V gene sequence: CDR1 SGHTA, CDR2 FQGTGA. CDR3 sequence: CASSFTGGEQYF. The CDR3 nucleotides are TGTGCCAGCAGCTTTACAGGGGGTGAGCAGTACTTC.

To note about this clonotype: A much larger clonotype is one base distant, so this may be a read error. The rearrangement links TRBV6-6 to TRBJ1-5; the D is unclear. V was cut by 5 bases and J by 5 bases, with 4 bases left in between. The CDR3 covers 11 residues. Per germline, CDR1 MNHNY and CDR2 SVGAGI (reference sequence). This CDR3 is CASSEDQPQHF. DNA of the CDR3: TGTGCCAGCAGTGAGGATCAGCCCCAGCATTTT.

This clonotype came up many times. J is TRBJ2-2 and V is TRBV2, with D tentatively TRBD1 (6 bases). The ends were cut back, 3 bases at V and 3 bases at J, with 11 bases in the middle. Looked up from germline, CDR1 is SNHLY and CDR2 is FYNNEI. This CDR3 has 15 residues. DNA for the CDR3: TGTGCCAGCAGTGAGGCATCAGGGGACACCGGGGAGCTGTTTTTT. This encodes CASSEASGDTGELFF.

In this sample, this clonotype turned up once. This may stem from a read error, because a much larger clone lies one nucleotide away. V and J are TRBV6-1 and TRBJ2-1, with a possible D match to TRBD2 (6 bases). The V gene lost 8 bases and the J gene lost 9 bases, with 14 bases spanning the gap. The germline gives CDR1 MNHNS, CDR2 SASEGT. This CDR3 spans 12 amino acids. CDR3 sequence (DNA): TGTGCCAGCTCACGCGGGGTGAGTGAGCAGTTCTTC. Protein product: CASSRGVSEQFF.

The chain is built from TRBV19 and TRBJ1-1, with D possibly being TRBD1 (5 bases). CDR3 length equals 14 residues. Germline-derived CDR1 and CDR2 are LNHDA and SQIVND (reference sequence). V lost 7 bases and J lost 1, with 13 bases in between. The CDR3 protein is CASKTSGGNTEAFF. The CDR3 DNA sequence: TGTGCCAGTAAAACGTCGGGGGGGAACACTGAAGCTTTCTTT. The complete variable domain, with remaining parts taken from reference TRBV19 and TRBJ1-1, reads DGGITQSPKYLFRKEGQNVTLSCEQNLNHDAMYWYRQDPGQGLRLIYYSQIVNDFQKGDIAEGYSVSREKKESFPLTVTSAQKNPTAFYLCASKTSGGNTEAFFGQGTRLTVV.

This chain links TRBV29-1 with TRBJ1-1; D unresolved. The CDR3 has 11 residues. The germline CDR1 and CDR2 sequences are SQVTM and ANQGSEA. Trimming removed 8 bases at V and 8 bases at J, with 15 bases between. This chain's CDR3 is CSLTPSSEAFF. CDR3 sequence (DNA): TGCAGCTTGACTCCAAGTAGCGAAGCTTTCTTT.

V is TRBV7-8 and J is TRBJ1-5; D remains unclear. The germline V gene has CDR1 SGHVS and CDR2 FQNEAQ. There are 12 residues in the CDR3. V lost 1 base, J lost 4 bases, and 2 bases lay in between. The CDR3 region has the DNA TGTGCCAGCAGCTTAGAAAATCAGCCCCAGCATTTT. Translating it yields CASSLENQPQHF.

The genes are TRBV2 and TRBJ2-5, with TRBD1 matching 11 bases. Germline V gene lookup returns CDR1 SNHLY and CDR2 FYNNEI. The CDR3 extends over 16 amino acids. V was clipped by 5 bases and J by 1 base; unmatched bases: 6. The CDR3 spells CASSPSGTGGQETQYF. The CDR3 DNA is TGTGCCAGCAGTCCCTCCGGGACAGGGGGCCAAGAGACCCAGTACTTC.

Comments on this clonotype: The CDR3 does not end in the conserved phenylalanine or tryptophan, so this is likely a read error. The DNA is left out, because the CDR3 cannot be placed on it with certainty; the CDR3 is given as TCRdb lists it. The chain links TRBV7-8 to TRBJ2-7. Germline-derived CDR1 and CDR2 are SGHVS and FQNEAQ. The CDR3 totals 8 residues, both ends included. CDR3 residues: CASSSRWS.

This clonotype was counted at least ten times. This chain links TRBV19 with TRBJ1-5; possibly TRBD1 for D (5 bases). The CDR3 runs to 15 residues. Germline V lookup: CDR1 LNHDA, CDR2 SQIVND (reference sequence). With 5 bases removed from V and 7 bases from J, the gap between germline ends came to 18 bases. The CDR3 nucleotides are TGTGCCAGTAGTGAAGGGACTGACCGACACCAGCCCCAGCATTTT. It specifies CASSEGTDRHQPQHF.

J is TRBJ2-5 and V is TRBV7-3; D is uncertain. This CDR3 has 13 residues. Germline V gene sequence: CDR1 SGHTA, CDR2 FQGTGA. V was cut by 5 bases and J by 4 bases, with 11 bases left in between. The CDR3 protein is CASSLRVRETQYF. CDR3 coding DNA: TGTGCCAGCAGCCTCCGAGTGCGAGAGACCCAGTACTTC.

There are many counts of this clonotype. This chain joins TRBV19 and TRBJ2-5; 9 bases are shared with TRBD1. V was pared by 8 bases and J by 5 bases, with 6 bases of the junction left unmatched. CDR3 length equals 13 residues. Germline CDR1 LNHDA, CDR2 SQIVND (reference sequence). The CDR3 here is CASRDRASETQYF. The CDR3, as DNA: TGTGCCAGTCGGGACAGGGCCTCTGAGACCCAGTACTTC. The full variable domain, completed using reference TRBV19 and TRBJ2-5, is DGGITQSPKYLFRKEGQNVTLSCEQNLNHDAMYWYRQDPGQGLRLIYYSQIVNDFQKGDIAEGYSVSREKKESFPLTVTSAQKNPTAFYLCASRDRASETQYFGPGTRLLVL.

This chain links TRBV7-9 with TRBJ2-7; D may be TRBD1 (5 bases). Trimming cost V 3 bases and J 2 bases, with 8 bases left between them. Germline CDR1 SEHNR, CDR2 FQNEAQ (reference sequence). This CDR3 region has 13 residues. CDR3 protein: CASSLDKAYEQYF. As DNA, the CDR3 is TGTGCCAGCAGCTTGGACAAAGCCTACGAGCAGTACTTC.

The rearrangement joins TRBV10-3 to TRBJ1-3; a possible D gene is TRBD1 (5 bases). Germline CDR1 reads ENHRY; CDR2 reads SYGVKD. Trimming removed 10 bases at V and 0 bases at J, with 16 bases between. This CDR3 spans 15 amino acids. The CDR3 region is CATTGGENSGNTIYF. The CDR3 DNA reads TGTGCCACCACCGGAGGGGAAAACTCTGGAAACACCATATATTTT.

This clonotype appeared many times. The rearrangement links TRBV7-9 to TRBJ2-5; maybe TRBD2 (5 bases). The CDR3 is 15 amino acids. Trimming took off 0 bases at V and 2 bases at J, with 10 bases between the two ends. The germline V gene encodes CDR1 SEHNR and CDR2 FQNEAQ (reference sequence). The CDR3: CASSLAERRQETQYF. CDR3 bases: TGTGCCAGCAGCTTAGCGGAGCGGAGGCAAGAGACCCAGTACTTC.

The chain uses TRBV10-3 and TRBJ2-2; D possibly corresponds to TRBD2 (5 bases). Germline V CDR1 and CDR2: ENHRY, SYGVKD. This CDR3 spans 16 amino acids. Trimming pared 2 bases from V and 7 bases from J, leaving 17 bases between. The CDR3 coding sequence is TGTGCCATCAGTGAGAGGTTCGGGGAAGGCGGCGGGGAGCTGTTTTTT. It yields the protein CAISERFGEGGGELFF.

This clonotype has just a few counts. The chain combines TRBV28 with TRBJ2-5, with D tentatively TRBD1 (5 bases). The V end lost 6 bases, the J end lost 7 bases, and 12 bases lay between the germline ends. The CDR3 runs to 12 residues. Germline V gene data show CDR1 as MDHEN and CDR2 as SYDVKM. The CDR3 DNA reads as TGTGCCAGCAGAGGGGAAGTCAGGACCCAGTACTTC. Protein product: CASRGEVRTQYF.

This chain connects TRBV30 to TRBJ2-7; no clear D gene. The germline V gene encodes CDR1 GTSNPN and CDR2 SVGIG (reference sequence). The CDR3 contains 11 residues. V gave up 2 bases and J gave up 2 bases, with 4 bases separating them. The CDR3 region is CAWSLAYEQYF. CDR3 nucleotide sequence: TGTGCCTGGAGTTTAGCCTACGAGCAGTACTTC.

This clonotype was seen ten or more times. V is TRBV12-3 or TRBV12-4 and J is TRBJ2-5; TRBD1 aligns across 8 bases. This CDR3 has 15 residues. Trimming took 5 bases from V and 2 from J; bases not matched to a gene: 7. In DNA form, the CDR3 reads TGTGCCAGCAGTCCACGACAGGGGTGGCAAGAGACCCAGTACTTC. Translating it yields CASSPRQGWQETQYF.

This clonotype was observed a handful of times. One base away lies a much larger clone, so this may be a sequencing read error. The chain couples TRBV30 to TRBJ2-7; D possibly corresponds to TRBD1 (6 bases). Between the trimmed V and J ends, which lost 4 bases and 9 bases, there was a span of 16 bases. This CDR3 comprises 12 residues. In germline, CDR1 is GTSNPN, CDR2 SVGIG (reference sequence). The chain's CDR3 is CAWTGGSGGQYF. Here the CDR3 DNA reads TGTGCCTGGACTGGGGGCAGTGGCGGGCAGTACTTC.

Many counts were recorded for this clonotype. The chain employs TRBV7-6 and TRBJ2-2, with D unresolved. The CDR3 covers 13 residues. V was shortened by 5 bases and J by 4 bases, with 8 bases between the two germline ends. Germline loops: CDR1 SGHVS, CDR2 FNYEAQ. CDR3 in DNA: TGTGCCAGCAGCCCGCGGAGCACCGGGGAGCTGTTTTTT. Amino acid sequence: CASSPRSTGELFF.

The chain carries TRBV5-5 and TRBJ1-1, with TRBD1 identical over 7 bases. V dropped 2 bases and J dropped 1; count of bases not matched to a gene: 2. Germline V lookup: CDR1 SGHKS, CDR2 YYEKEE (reference sequence). The CDR3 extends over 14 amino acids. DNA for the CDR3: TGTGCCAGCAGCTTTTGGACAGGGAACACTGAAGCTTTCTTT. This translates into CASSFWTGNTEAFF.

The chain carries TRBV29-1 and TRBJ2-1; 8 positions agree with TRBD1. V lost 4 bases, J lost 4 bases, and 6 bases stayed unmatched. Germline-derived CDR1 and CDR2 are SQVTM and ANQGSEA. This CDR3 comprises 14 residues. CDR3 DNA: TGCAGCGTTGTGGACAGGGAGGCATACAATGAGCAGTTCTTC. Translating it yields CSVVDREAYNEQFF.